These 15 T cell receptor beta chains were all obtained from the same sample, sequenced in a study of cytomegalovirus exposure and HLA in healthy donors. The PCR ran on 60 Vbeta and 13 Jbeta primers. Clones were read by immunoSEQ multiplex PCR, and TCRdb kept only the in-frame ones, dropping some. The sample has 45,000 to 55,000 clones; 60% to 85% are singletons. The sample comprised PBMCs. The receptors were gathered from a man aged 25-45 years in good health and CMV-seropositive.

The CDR3 coding sequence is TGTGCCTGGAGTGTACTAGGGGAAGCTTTCTTT. Amino acid sequence: CAWSVLGEAFF. The V call is TRBV30, the J call TRBJ1-1; D ambiguous. V was pared by 0 bases and J by 8 bases, with 7 bases between. CDR1 is GTSNPN and CDR2 is SVGIG in the germline V gene (reference sequence). The CDR3 totals 11 residues.

This sequence joins TRBV10-3 and TRBJ1-2; D unclear. The V and J ends lost 3 bases and 2 bases respectively, with 7 bases between them. Germline CDR1 ENHRY, CDR2 SYGVKD. The CDR3 consists of 13 residues. The CDR3 bases are TGTGCCATCAGTGACTCGGGAAACTATGGCTACACCTTC. It is translated as CAISDSGNYGYTF.

The rearrangement links TRBV6-5 to TRBJ1-6; 7 bases map to TRBD1. Germline assignment: CDR1 MNHEY and CDR2 SVGAGI. This CDR3 is 14 amino acids long. V lost 6 bases and J lost 7; bases outside the gene matches: 6. CDR3 DNA sequence: TGTGCCAGCAGAGCGGACAGGAACAATTCACCCCTCCACTTT. Protein product: CASRADRNNSPLHF.

Turning to this clone: Mismatch with germline at one junction end may stem from a read error. Other DNA sequences in the sample encode the same CDR3. V and J are TRBV30 and TRBJ1-6; D remains ambiguous. This CDR3 contains 13 residues. From germline, CDR1 is GTSNPN and CDR2 SVGIG (reference sequence). CDR3 nucleotide sequence: TGTGCCCGTGGGAGCTCCTATAATTCGCCCCTCCACTTT. This encodes CARGSSYNSPLHF.

The chain uses TRBV29-1 and TRBJ2-1; 9 nucleotides align to TRBD1. The CDR3 totals 13 residues. The junction had 3 bases not matched to a gene; V was cut back by 5 bases and J by 4 bases. The germline V gene has CDR1 SQVTM and CDR2 ANQGSEA. The DNA of the CDR3 is TGCAGCGTTCCGGGACAGGGTTACAATGAGCAGTTCTTC. It codes for CSVPGQGYNEQFF.

J is TRBJ2-2 and V is TRBV18; maybe TRBD1 (5 bases). Germline CDR1 is KGHSH and CDR2 is LQKENI. Trimming shortened V by 3 bases and J by 1 base, and 9 bases separated the two germline ends. This CDR3 contains 15 residues. The CDR3 spells CASSPRQGNTGELFF. CDR3 in DNA: TGTGCCAGCTCACCCCGTCAGGGGAACACCGGGGAGCTGTTTTTT.

Notes on this clone: The junction shows a germline mismatch at one end, possibly a read error. The rearrangement links TRBV7-9 to TRBJ1-4, with D hard to call. Germline V gene data show CDR1 as SEHNR and CDR2 as FQNEAQ (reference sequence). The CDR3 runs 14 residues. The CDR3 sequence: CSSSLETTNEKLFF. The DNA for the CDR3 is TGTTCCAGCAGCTTAGAAACAACAAACGAAAAACTGTTTTTT.

The chain combines TRBV7-6 with TRBJ1-5; a possible D gene is TRBD1 (6 bases). In germline, CDR1 is SGHVS, CDR2 FNYEAQ. The V end lost 0 bases, the J end lost 4 bases, and 10 bases lay between the germline ends. The CDR3 contains 15 residues. The chain's CDR3 is CASSLAAGENQPQHF. The CDR3 DNA reads as TGTGCCAGCAGCTTAGCGGCAGGGGAAAATCAGCCCCAGCATTTT.

The J gene is TRBJ1-1, the V gene TRBV28, with D possibly being TRBD1 (5 bases). The V end was cut by 6 bases, the J end by 4 bases, with 15 bases between. The CDR3 is 14 amino acids. Germline lookup yields CDR1 MDHEN and CDR2 SYDVKM. The CDR3 loop is CASRGTGESTEAFF. DNA of the CDR3: TGTGCCAGCAGAGGGACGGGAGAGTCCACTGAAGCTTTCTTT.

This clone was found once. The rearrangement joins TRBV19 to TRBJ1-2, with 7 bases fitting TRBD1. The V segment lost 3 bases and the J segment 4 bases; nucleotides outside the gene matches: 5. This CDR3 region has 14 residues. From germline, CDR1 is LNHDA and CDR2 SQIVND (reference sequence). CDR3 sequence (DNA): TGTGCCAGTAGTATCCAAGGGGGCGGCTATGGCTACACCTTC. Translation: CASSIQGGGYGYTF.

In nucleotides, the CDR3 is TGTGCCGGCGGGACGGATGGCTACACCTTC. Translation: CAGGTDGYTF. The V gene is TRBV2, the J gene TRBJ1-2, with D perhaps matching TRBD1 (5 bases). The germline V and J ends were trimmed by 11 bases and 6 bases, with 10 bases remaining between them. The CDR3 has 10 amino acids. Germline V CDR1 and CDR2: SNHLY, FYNNEI. Complete variable domain (other parts from reference TRBV2 and TRBJ1-2): EPEVTQTPSHQVTQMGQEVILRCVPISNHLYFYWYRQILGQKVEFLVSFYNNEISEKSEIFDDQFSVERPDGSNFTLKIRSTKLEDSAMYFCAGGTDGYTFGSGTRLTVV.

In its sample, this clone was seen once. This chain uses TRBV27 with TRBJ1-1; 8 bases are shared with TRBD1. Trimming removed 6 bases from V and 4 bases from J; junction bases left unmatched: 4. The CDR3 is made up of 13 amino acids. Germline CDR1 is MNHEY and CDR2 is SMNVEV (reference sequence). This CDR3 is CASRLDRGTEAFF. CDR3 nucleotide sequence: TGTGCCAGCAGGCTTGACAGGGGCACTGAAGCTTTCTTT.

This chain's CDR3 is CASSMTLTYEQYF. The DNA of the CDR3 is TGTGCCAGTAGTATGACACTGACCTACGAGCAGTACTTC. The chain carries TRBV19 and TRBJ2-7, with unresolved D. The V end was cut by 3 bases, the J end by 2 bases, with 8 bases between. The CDR3 is made up of 13 amino acids. Germline CDR1 and CDR2: LNHDA and SQIVND (reference sequence).

This clone was found once. The chain couples TRBV7-9 to TRBJ2-7, with D possibly matching TRBD1 (5 bases). This CDR3 has 15 amino acids. Deletions cut 1 base from V and 3 bases from J, with 13 bases between. Germline V gene data show CDR1 as SEHNR and CDR2 as FQNEAQ (reference sequence). CDR3 bases: TGTGCCAGCAGCTTAGGGACCGCAGGGTTCTACGAGCAGTACTTC. Translation: CASSLGTAGFYEQYF.

On this clone itself: Sequence at one end of the junction differs from germline and may be a read error. The chain uses TRBV5-1 and TRBJ1-3; 7 bases line up with TRBD1. The CDR3 is made up of 15 amino acids. Germline CDR1 reads SGHRS; CDR2 reads YFSETQ. The CDR3 loop reads CASSLEGASGTTIYF. DNA of the CDR3: TGCGCCAGCAGCCTGGAGGGGGCCTCTGGAACCACCATATATTTT.